This TCR beta chain was sequenced during a study of blood T cell repertoires in COVID-19. In the study overall: Some COVID-19 samples were acute and others convalescent; all came from the United States, Italy and Spain. Sources were T cells, B-cell-depleted T cells, or PBMCs; the material itself was cDNA or gDNA.

The CDR3 has 16 residues. After removal of 2 bases from V and 6 bases from J, the junction contained 4 bases not matched to a gene. Germline-derived CDR1 and CDR2 are MNHNS and SASEGT. Original handling: Reference gene primer amplification in the assay estimated nucleated cell counts. Profiled with immunoSEQ multiplex PCR; TCRdb holds only in-frame clones, not every one. For V, J and clone size, that table is used; D and trimming come from the DNA. The table shows some 180,000 clones, with 88% occurring only once. The gene calls are TRBV6-1 and TRBJ2-1, with 13 bases fitting TRBD2. The material sequenced was peripheral blood. The clonotype was recovered from a man in his forties with active or convalescent COVID-19. The CDR3 DNA reads TGTGCCAGCAGTGAAACGGGACTAGCGGGAATCAATGAGCAGTTCTTC. Residues: CASSETGLAGINEQFF.